This record covers a single T cell receptor beta chain. Antigen unknown. This entry comes from a study of T cells in narcolepsy. Points from the study as a whole: HCRT-specific and TRIB2-specific autoreactive clonotypes appeared among same-patient CSF and blood CD4+ clonotypes. Reportedly, autoreactive clonotypes were serially detected in patients' blood but not controls'. In some patient and control memory CD4+ samples, autoreactive clones were absent.

Sequencing used immunoSEQ multiplex PCR; TCRdb keeps in-frame clones, though not all of them. The sample carries about 15,000 clones, 85% recorded once. The CDR3 is 16 amino acids. Trimming removed 4 bases from V and 7 bases from J; junction bases left unmatched: 9. CDR1 is KGHSH and CDR2 is LQKENI in the germline V gene. V is TRBV18 and J is TRBJ2-1; 11 bases align to TRBD2. The receptor comes from a human donor in good health. The specimen sequenced was memory (CD45RA-) CD4+ T cells from blood. CDR3 sequence: CASSRSLAGAGNEQFF. The CDR3 region has the DNA TGTGCCAGCTCACGCTCACTAGCGGGAGCGGGGAATGAGCAGTTCTTC.